This T cell receptor beta chain was identified during a study of spatial heterogeneity in lung cancer. Across the study: Within raw reads, each unique TCR and UMI combination appeared on average more than ten times. General study points: Ubiquitous expanded tumor TCRs appeared in blood more at resection than follow-up.

The germline gives CDR1 SEHNR, CDR2 FQNEAQ (reference sequence). The V gene lost 11 bases and the J gene lost 3 bases, with 13 bases spanning the gap. The CDR3 contains 12 residues. Individual TCR cDNA molecules each bore their own unique molecular identifier. TCRdb fed the 5' RACE reads into MiXCR, producing one record per CDR3 protein. The sample contains some 5,100 distinct CDR3 sequences, around 26% of which appear only once. Time point in this sample: sample taken at primary tumor resection. Whole RNA, isolated from tumor, nontumor lung or frozen PBMC, was sequenced without prior sorting. Around 70 TRACERx patients with early, untreated non-small cell lung cancer donated samples. This clonotype is categorized as medium-sized (0.01 to 0.1%). Its cognate antigen is unknown.

The TCR originated in a male donor with early-stage non-small cell lung cancer. The genes are TRBV7-9 and TRBJ1-1, with unresolved D. Sequencing used PBMCs, obtained at surgery. CDR3 DNA: TGTGCCGGATCTAATGGGGACACTGAAGCTTTCTTT. Its protein is CAGSNGDTEAFF.